The 24 T cell receptor beta chains presented below share a single source sample, sequenced in a study of CD8 T cells in Susac syndrome. Random hexamers were used to reverse transcribe the RNA input (about 0.5 to 1 ug). Via MiXCR, TCRdb re-called the immunoSEQ multiplex PCR reads, giving one row per CDR3 protein. This sample has about 250,000 distinct CDR3 sequences, with around 93% found just once. The sample comprised CD4+ T cells from PBMCs. The source is a human donor with multiple sclerosis.

The gene calls are TRBV9 and TRBJ2-1; D might be TRBD1 or TRBD2, each matching 6 bases. V was cut by 0 bases and J by 2 bases, with 15 bases left in between. The CDR3 spans 17 residues. Germline loops: CDR1 SGDLS, CDR2 YYNGEE. The CDR3 sequence: CASSVGGGQGAYNEQFF. CDR3 coding DNA: TGTGCCAGCAGCGTAGGAGGGGGGCAGGGTGCCTACAATGAGCAGTTCTTC.

The chain carries TRBV27 and TRBJ2-2, with a possible D match to TRBD2 (6 bases). Germline V CDR1 and CDR2: MNHEY, SMNVEV (reference sequence). This CDR3 comprises 16 residues. The V and J ends lost 3 bases and 3 bases respectively, with 14 bases between them. CDR3 bases: TGTGCCAGCAGTTTCTCCGCCAGCGGGTACACCGGGGAGCTGTTTTTT. This codes for CASSFSASGYTGELFF.

The CDR3 sequence is CATSDLGQNYGYTF. For the CDR3, the DNA is TGTGCCACCAGTGATCTCGGACAGAACTATGGCTACACCTTC. The chain has TRBV24-1 and TRBJ1-2, with D perhaps TRBD1 (6 bases). The CDR3 is 14 residues long. The V end lost 3 bases, the J end lost 2 bases, and 9 bases lay between the germline ends. The germline CDR1 and CDR2 sequences are KGHDR and SFDVKD.

This clonotype was recorded only once. The rearrangement links TRBV12-3 or TRBV12-4 to TRBJ1-5, with 7 bases matching TRBD1. The CDR3 consists of 15 residues. With V trimmed by 2 bases and J by 5 bases, 6 bases remained unmatched. The CDR3 DNA reads TGTGCCAGCAGTTTAAGGGACAGCTCCCATCAGCCCCAGCATTTT. This translates into CASSLRDSSHQPQHF.

The gene calls are TRBV6-2 or TRBV6-3 and TRBJ1-5, with D possibly being TRBD1 (5 bases). Germline V gives CDR1 MNHEY, CDR2 SVGEGT. CDR3 size: 15 residues. V lost 6 bases, J lost 5 bases, and 17 bases lay in between. CDR3 region: CASRKQVKVYQPQHF. The DNA of the CDR3 is TGTGCCAGCAGGAAACAGGTTAAAGTATATCAGCCCCAGCATTTT.

V is TRBV11-1 and J is TRBJ2-1; no reliable D call. The V end was cut by 4 bases, the J end by 5 bases, with 9 bases between. Germline CDR1 and CDR2: SGHAT and FQDESV (reference sequence). The CDR3 length is 13 residues. The CDR3 loop reads CASSSRRHNEQFF. CDR3 in DNA: TGTGCCAGCAGCTCACGCAGGCACAATGAGCAGTTCTTC.

The rearrangement joins TRBV2 to TRBJ1-6; TRBD1 agrees at 10 bases. The CDR3 extends over 18 amino acids. Germline-derived CDR1 and CDR2 are SNHLY and FYNNEI. With 6 bases clipped from V and 8 bases from J, the junction kept 16 bases outside the gene matches. CDR3 sequence (DNA): TGTGCCAGCAGACTCTTACAAGGCCCCGGACAGGGGGATTCACCCCTCCACTTT. This encodes CASRLLQGPGQGDSPLHF.

CDR3: CASSARRENTEAFF. The CDR3, as DNA: TGTGCCAGCAGTGCCCGCAGGGAGAACACTGAAGCTTTCTTT. The chain carries TRBV6-2 or TRBV6-3 and TRBJ1-1, with D possibly TRBD1 on 5 matching bases. The CDR3 consists of 14 residues. The germline V gene has CDR1 MNHEY and CDR2 SVGEGT. V lost 5 bases and J 1 base, leaving 11 bases between the germline ends.

V and J are TRBV11-3 and TRBJ2-3, with TRBD2 identical over 7 bases. Trimming took 5 bases from V and 2 from J; bases not matched to a gene: 7. CDR3 length equals 15 residues. Germline V gene sequence: CDR1 SGHNT, CDR2 YENEEA. The CDR3 bases are TGTGCCAGCAGCGTGTCTAGCGGAAACACAGATACGCAGTATTTT. Translation gives CASSVSSGNTDTQYF.

This chain links TRBV3-1 with TRBJ2-7, with D perhaps TRBD2 (6 bases). Germline CDR1 LGHDT, CDR2 YNNKEL (reference sequence). Trimming took off 3 bases at V and 2 bases at J, with 8 bases between the two ends. The CDR3 length is 13 residues. DNA for the CDR3: TGTGCCAGCAGCCAGCCGGGAGCCTACGAGCAGTACTTC. It translates to CASSQPGAYEQYF.

The gene calls are TRBV28 and TRBJ2-7; D unclear. Per the germline V gene, CDR1 is MDHEN and CDR2 is SYDVKM. CDR3 size: 12 residues. V gave up 5 bases and J gave up 3 bases, with 8 bases separating them. CDR3 sequence (DNA): TGTGCCAGCAGTAACACCTTCTACGAGCAGTACTTC. It codes for CASSNTFYEQYF.

This clonotype appeared once. The chain uses TRBV5-1 and TRBJ1-1; D is possibly TRBD1 (5 bases). The V end lost 1 base, the J end lost 3 bases, and 19 bases lay between the germline ends. CDR3 length equals 17 residues. The germline gives CDR1 SGHRS, CDR2 YFSETQ. DNA for the CDR3: TGCGCCAGCAGCTTGAGGGACCGTCGAGGAGGAGACACTGAAGCTTTCTTT. As protein: CASSLRDRRGGDTEAFF.

CDR3 nucleotides: TGTGCCAGCAGTTTAGCCGGACGACGGCACTACGAGCAGTACTTC. It encodes CASSLAGRRHYEQYF. V gene TRBV12-3 or TRBV12-4 combines with J gene TRBJ2-7; D not resolved. The CDR3 is 15 amino acids. V lost 0 bases and J lost 3, with 12 bases in between.

The chain links TRBV7-2 to TRBJ1-3; no clear D. V was cut by 5 bases and J by 1 base, with 12 bases left in between. Germline lookup yields CDR1 SGHTA and CDR2 FQGNSA. CDR3 length equals 15 residues. CDR3 loop: CASSPGRPSGNTIYF. The CDR3, as DNA: TGTGCCAGCAGCCCTGGACGCCCTTCTGGAAACACCATATATTTT.

This clonotype came up once. The chain combines TRBV29-1 with TRBJ1-1, with a possible D match to TRBD1 (5 bases). This CDR3 has 11 amino acids. Per the germline V gene, CDR1 is SQVTM and CDR2 is ANQGSEA. V was pared by 6 bases and J by 4 bases, with 9 bases between. The CDR3 sequence is CSVPTATEAFF. As DNA, the CDR3 is TGCAGCGTACCGACAGCCACTGAAGCTTTCTTT.

DNA of the CDR3: TGCGCCAGCGGCGGCCTGTCCGGTGGGGAGCTGTTTTTT. Protein sequence: CASGGLSGGELFF. The chain has TRBV10-1 and TRBJ2-2; no firm D call. CDR3 length: 13 residues. V lost 8 bases to trimming and J lost 8 bases, with 15 bases between them. Germline V CDR1 and CDR2: WNHNN, SYGVQD (reference sequence).

J is TRBJ2-7 and V is TRBV6-1, with TRBD2 as a possible D gene (5 bases). The CDR3 runs 15 residues. Germline CDR1 MNHNS, CDR2 SASEGT. Trimming took off 0 bases at V and 2 bases at J, with 11 bases between the two ends. CDR3 coding DNA: TGTGCCAGCAGTGAAGCCGGTCTCGGGACCTACGAGCAGTACTTC. As protein: CASSEAGLGTYEQYF.

The chain combines TRBV5-6 with TRBJ2-3, with D perhaps given as TRBD1 or TRBD2 (5 bases each). Germline V gene data show CDR1 as SGHDT and CDR2 as YYEEEE. CDR3 length equals 16 residues. Trimming shortened V by 0 bases and J by 3 bases, and 14 bases separated the two germline ends. The CDR3 loop is CASSLGSFGATDTQYF. In DNA, the CDR3 is TGTGCCAGCAGCTTGGGGTCATTCGGGGCGACAGATACGCAGTATTTT.

This clonotype was seen only a few times. The chain uses TRBV13 and TRBJ2-7; 11 positions agree with TRBD1. The CDR3 sequence is 15 residues long. V lost 4 bases to trimming and J lost 4 bases; unmatched junction nucleotides: 6. In germline, CDR1 is PRHDT, CDR2 FYEKMQ (reference sequence). The CDR3 here is CASSSYRDRGYEQYF. The DNA of the CDR3 is TGTGCCAGCAGCTCGTACCGGGACAGGGGGTACGAGCAGTACTTC.

The sample holds one count of this clonotype. V usage is TRBV20-1 and J usage is TRBJ1-2, with D maybe TRBD1 (5 bases). Germline V gene sequence: CDR1 DFQATT, CDR2 SNEGSKA (reference sequence). The CDR3 is 13 residues long. With 6 bases removed from V and 6 bases from J, the gap between germline ends came to 17 bases. The CDR3: CSAETGGGDGYTF. DNA for the CDR3: TGCAGTGCCGAAACTGGGGGTGGGGATGGCTACACCTTC.

A single count supports this clonotype. V is TRBV2 and J is TRBJ2-6, with 7 bases fitting TRBD1. J gave up 0 bases and V 9 bases, and 8 bases lay outside the gene matches. Germline CDR1 is SNHLY and CDR2 is FYNNEI. The CDR3 length is 16 residues. The CDR3: CARATGSSSGANVLTF. CDR3 DNA sequence: TGTGCCAGAGCGACAGGGTCGAGCTCTGGGGCCAACGTCCTGACTTTC.

The CDR3 bases are TGTGCCAGCAGCTCGCCGGGGACAGTTATCGCCGAGCAGTACTTC. Protein: CASSSPGTVIAEQYF. The rearrangement links TRBV7-3 to TRBJ2-7, with TRBD1 matching over 7 bases. Trimming took 4 bases from V and 6 from J; bases not matched to a gene: 12. The germline V gene has CDR1 SGHTA and CDR2 FQGTGA. The CDR3 runs 15 residues.

The chain links TRBV20-1 to TRBJ1-1; D gene unclear. The CDR3 is made up of 15 amino acids. Trimming took off 0 bases at V and 2 bases at J, with 13 bases between the two ends. The germline gives CDR1 DFQATT, CDR2 SNEGSKA (reference sequence). The CDR3 spells CSARDLRGGNTEAFF. The CDR3 bases are TGCAGTGCTAGAGATCTCCGGGGAGGAAACACTGAAGCTTTCTTT.

The rearrangement joins TRBV5-4 to TRBJ2-1, with D unresolved. The CDR3 sequence is 14 residues long. With 1 base removed from V and 5 bases from J, the gap between germline ends came to 10 bases. CDR1 and CDR2 from the germline V gene are SGHNT and YYREEE (reference sequence). The CDR3 coding sequence is TGTGCCAGCAGCTTGAAAATGGACGACAATGAGCAGTTCTTC. Protein: CASSLKMDDNEQFF.